This TCR beta chain appears in the sequencing data of a study of radiotherapy plus CTLA-4 blockade in lung cancer. At the level of the study: Objective responses were documented in around 19% of patients, with disease control in around 31%. Overall study findings and caveats: It was early blood T cell clone dynamics, with interferon-beta, that reportedly best predicted response. Radiotherapy was combined with ipilimumab, and tumor-derived TCR clones then expanded in blood.

Focal radiation was given together with CTLA-4 blockade (ipilimumab) to patients with chemo-refractory metastatic non-small-cell lung cancer. A word on this clone: Antigen unknown.

Trimming cost V 0 bases and J 5 bases, with 10 bases left between them. The CDR3 extends over 14 amino acids. Germline-derived CDR1 and CDR2 are WNHNN and SYGVQD (reference sequence). The method was immunoSEQ multiplex PCR; TCRdb's version includes in-frame clones alone and lacks a portion of them. The repertoire holds some 50,000 clones, with approximately 76% as singletons. The clonotype was recovered from a human donor with non-small cell lung cancer who had stable disease on radiotherapy plus ipilimumab. This specimen consisted of peripheral blood, obtained from a patient treated with radiotherapy plus ipilimumab. The J gene is TRBJ2-5, the V gene TRBV10-1; D gene ambiguous. The CDR3 DNA sequence: TGCGCCAGCAGTGAGTCTGTCGTTGGGGAGACCCAGTACTTC. As protein: CASSESVVGETQYF.